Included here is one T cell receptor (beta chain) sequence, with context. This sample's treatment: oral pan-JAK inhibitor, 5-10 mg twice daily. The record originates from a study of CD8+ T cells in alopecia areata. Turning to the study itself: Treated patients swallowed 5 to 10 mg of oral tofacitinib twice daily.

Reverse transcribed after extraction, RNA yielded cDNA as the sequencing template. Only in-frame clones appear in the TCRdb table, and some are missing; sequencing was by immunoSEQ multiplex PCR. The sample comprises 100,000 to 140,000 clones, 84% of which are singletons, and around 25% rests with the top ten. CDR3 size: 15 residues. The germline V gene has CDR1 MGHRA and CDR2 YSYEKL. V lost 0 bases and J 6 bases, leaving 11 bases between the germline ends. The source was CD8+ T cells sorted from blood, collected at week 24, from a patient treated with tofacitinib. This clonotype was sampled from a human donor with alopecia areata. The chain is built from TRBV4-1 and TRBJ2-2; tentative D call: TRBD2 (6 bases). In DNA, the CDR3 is TGCGCCAGCAGCCAAGAATCCGGGACTTCCGGGGAGCTGTTTTTT. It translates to CASSQESGTSGELFF.